This T cell receptor beta chain derives from a study of neurological immune-mediated disorders (dated by TCRdb to between 2018 and 2021). Background for the entire study: Of the 35 or so multiple sclerosis patients, about 31 had relapsing-remitting MS and 3 had secondary progressive MS. The study compared peripheral blood TCR-beta repertoires of HTLV-I-associated myelopathy (HAM/TSP) patients, multiple sclerosis patients and healthy controls using UMI-based sequencing. The roughly 110 TCR-beta libraries covered PBMC samples along with longitudinal samples, technical triplicates, and paired sorted CD4+ and CD8+ T-cell subsets. The cohort included approximately 70 subjects: roughly 14 with HAM/TSP, about 34 with multiple sclerosis, and around 20 healthy controls.

The junction carries 13 bases between V and J, which are trimmed by 4 bases and 3 bases respectively. The CDR3 contains 14 residues, cysteine and phenylalanine counted. Of all the DNA, just the CDR3 is kept, 42 bases in frame from base 1. Sequences SGHRS (CDR1) and YFSETQ (CDR2) are obtained from the germline V gene. What the study reported, not specific to this receptor: In a phylogenetic analysis, the repertoires of 18 out of 34 MS patients fell into a single cluster of related CDR3 sequences, pointing to a possible signature at the repertoire level. The MS cluster was not associated with any clinical or MRI features, and the authors stated that larger cohorts are needed. TCR clonal expansion was highest in HAM/TSP patients and lowest in MS patients, with MS patients falling below even healthy controls. No identical CDR3 amino acid sequences were found to be shared among expanded clones across subjects, suggesting that TCR-beta repertoires were private in all groups.

cDNA was synthesized by template-switch 5'RACE using a primer carrying a 10-nucleotide random unique molecular identifier by which each TCR transcript was tagged. Over 180 million TCR-beta sequences, covering 15-18 subjects, were produced in each sequencing run. Total RNA was extracted with the RNeasy kit. The KAPA Real-time Library Amplification kit was used to amplify TCR-beta VDJ regions with primers for the TCR constant region and the 5'RACE anchor. A first PCR added sample indexes and Illumina adaptors, after which a second PCR increased the library yield. After purification with Ampure beads, the TCR product of roughly 650 bp was size-selected on a 2% E-gel SizeSelection system. Library quality was checked on a Bioanalyzer, concentration was measured with Qubit, and libraries were quantified with the Kapa Library Quantification kit before pooling. An Illumina HiSeq 2500 sequenced the libraries paired-end 2 x 150 bp. To increase sequence diversity, 25-30% phiX was spiked into each library pool. On the study's bioinformatics: The UMI-based MiGEC pipeline processed quality-filtered reads and removed over 85% of raw TCR sequences during error correction. IMGT germline references were used for alignment of VDJ genes, and clonotypes were defined by a unique CDR3 amino acid sequence together with V-J genes. Clonal expansion, Shannon diversity and CDR3 relatedness (CalcPairwiseDistances, ClusterSamples) were evaluated with VDJtools, and phylogenetic trees were built with CLCbio workbench. Clones with at least 8 unique UMIs were defined as expanded, with this threshold being based on coefficient-of-variation modelling across technical triplicates. TCRdb reprocessing: public reads trimmed at Q25 with fastp, clones called with MiXCR, in-frame beta chains kept. All rows with the same CDR3 protein become a single entry with the most common DNA and genes. TCRdb, not the original authors, processed these V and J calls. Within this sample are approximately 51,000 distinct CDR3 sequences, with about 3% of them counted one time only. About 5.4% of the sample is held by the ten biggest clonotypes.

Unsorted PBMC libraries were generated from 2 million PBMCs stored in RNAlater at -80 °C until RNA extraction. The multiple sclerosis patients were enrolled in a US clinical protocol that used magnetic resonance imaging to evaluate disease progression. Peripheral blood was subjected to Ficoll-Hypaque density gradient centrifugation to isolate PBMCs, which were then cryopreserved in liquid nitrogen. This clonotype was seen repeatedly, ten times or more. Its antigen remains unidentified. No quality values exist for individual bases; no much larger clone is one base distant. Recombination linked TRBV5-1 to TRBJ1-1, and possibly TRBD1, on 6 matching bases. What was sequenced was PBMCs. This sequence originates from a middle-aged man with multiple sclerosis. The CDR3 reads as follows: CASSPTGRDTEAFF. The nucleotide sequence reads as follows: TGCGCCAGCAGCCCCACAGGGAGAGACACTGAAGCTTTCTTT.